The clone carrying this T cell receptor beta chain has ten or more counts. Antigen specificity is unknown. This record belongs to a study of T cells in Graves' hyperthyroidism and ophthalmopathy. Study findings and constraints: Most thyroid clonotypes expanded above 0.001 appeared in blood too.

The CDR3 consists of 13 residues. The V end was cut by 3 bases, the J end by 0 bases, with 6 bases between. Germline V gene data show CDR1 as SGHKS and CDR2 as YYEKEE (reference sequence). The TCR beta CDR3 regions underwent amplification using RNA transcripts as the source. The study used the HTBI primer set for a first-round RT-PCR of the TCR CDR3. TCRdb reanalysed the multiplex PCR reads using MiXCR and keeps one entry per CDR3 protein. The sample lists about 700,000 distinct CDR3 sequences; about 14% were seen once. This chain links TRBV5-5 with TRBJ1-1, with a possible D match to TRBD1 (5 bases). The source of this sequence is a woman under 30 with Graves' hyperthyroidism. The material sequenced was blood. The CDR3 DNA is TGTGCCAGCAGCTGGGGACTGAACACTGAAGCTTTCTTT. Translating gives CASSWGLNTEAFF.